This TCR beta chain derives from a study of T cells in Graves' hyperthyroidism and ophthalmopathy. General observations from the study: The model identified upcoming ophthalmopathy a median approximately six months ahead of onset. In blood, most of the thyroid clonotypes expanded above 0.001 were also present.

The TCR beta CDR3 regions underwent amplification using RNA transcripts as the source. The study used the HTBI primer set for a first-round RT-PCR of the TCR CDR3. Each CDR3 protein gets one entry after TCRdb re-called the multiplex PCR reads with MiXCR. The top ten hold about 7% of the sample, which has 640,000 or so distinct CDR3 sequences, 14% seen once. The CDR3 is 14 residues long. Germline CDR1 and CDR2: MNHEY and SVGEGT. V lost 2 bases, J lost 6 bases, and 6 bases stayed unmatched. Patients having uncontrolled infection, another autoimmune disease, pregnancy or lactation were not included. This clonotype showed up just a few times. Its antigen is currently unknown.

V gene TRBV6-2 or TRBV6-3 combines with J gene TRBJ2-7, with TRBD1 matching 8 bases. Sequenced input: blood. The sequence was obtained from a woman between 18 and 29 years old with Graves' ophthalmopathy. CDR3: CASSYPRTGSEQYF. The CDR3 nucleotides are TGTGCCAGCAGTTACCCCAGGACAGGGAGCGAGCAGTACTTC.